The T cell receptor (beta chain) under discussion was sequenced for a study of CD8 T cells in ankylosing spondylitis. A remark on this clonotype: Its antigen is undetermined.

TCRdb ran MiXCR on the 5' RACE reads and lists one entry per CDR3 protein. The sample shows about 800,000 distinct CDR3 sequences, 12% of them seen only once. General study findings and limits: Ankylosing spondylitis blood appeared to carry a characteristic TCR beta motif of fewer than 10 highly homologous variants.

CDR1 DFQATT and CDR2 SNEGSKA come from the germline V gene (reference sequence). There are 16 residues in the CDR3. V was cut by 3 bases and J by 4 bases, with 22 bases left in between. The material sequenced was blood, either unsorted or a sorted T cell fraction (not recorded which). The TCR comes from a male donor with ankylosing spondylitis. The chain is built from TRBV20-1 and TRBJ2-7, with D possibly being TRBD1 or TRBD2 (5 bases each). The CDR3 DNA follows: TGCAGTGCTAGCCGGTCCGGGACGGCCCTTAGGTACGAGCAGTACTTC. As protein: CSASRSGTALRYEQYF.